The subject of this entry is one TCR beta chain. These data come from a study of blood T cell repertoires in COVID-19. For the study at large: Sites across the United States, Italy and Spain contributed samples from acute and convalescent COVID-19. Sources were T cells, B-cell-depleted T cells, or PBMCs; the material itself was cDNA or gDNA.

Using immunoSEQ multiplex PCR, the repertoire was profiled, and TCRdb retains in-frame clones only, with some absent. The data show about 73,000 clones, approximately 83% seen once. The germline CDR1 and CDR2 sequences are SGDLS and YYNGEE. Losses at the gene ends were 3 bases for V and 8 bases for J; bases not matched to a gene: 7. CDR3 length: 15 residues. The chain links TRBV9 to TRBJ2-1; 11 nucleotides align to TRBD2. The receptor's source is a human donor in a cohort sampled during active COVID-19. Sequencing was done on a sample of peripheral blood. The CDR3 DNA reads TGTGCCAGCAGCGCCACTAGCGGGGGTTTCCATGAGCAGTTCTTC. It encodes CASSATSGGFHEQFF.